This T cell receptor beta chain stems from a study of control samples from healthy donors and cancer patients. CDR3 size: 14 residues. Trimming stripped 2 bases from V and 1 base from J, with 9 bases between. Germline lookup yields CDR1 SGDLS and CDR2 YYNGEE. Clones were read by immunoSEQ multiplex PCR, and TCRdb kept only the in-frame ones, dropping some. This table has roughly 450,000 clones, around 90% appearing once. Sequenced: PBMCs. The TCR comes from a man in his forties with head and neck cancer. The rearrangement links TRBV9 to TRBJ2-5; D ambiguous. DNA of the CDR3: TGTGCCAGCAGCGTGAGTGCGAGCCAAGAGACCCAGTACTTC. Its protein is CASSVSASQETQYF.